Listed below are T cell receptor beta chains from one sample, sequenced in a study of blood T cell repertoires in COVID-19. The repertoire was sequenced with immunoSEQ multiplex PCR; TCRdb's copy has only in-frame clones and lacks some. The sample lists over 85,000 clones, nearly 90% occurring once. What was sequenced was peripheral blood. Receptor source: a human donor in a cohort sampled during active COVID-19. Both conserved end residues are part of each CDR3. The D gene is left open where the match is weak. Some rows mark clone size as missing; the rest say once, few, many or name a class of expanded clone.

J gene: TRBJ2-7
V gene: TRBV23-1
clone size: .
D gene: .
CDR3 DNA: TGCGCCGCCATGCCGTTGGCAGCGACAGCCTACGAGCAGTACTTC
CDR3 protein: CAAMPLAATAYEQYF

J gene: TRBJ2-1
V gene: TRBV6-4
clone size: .
D gene: TRBD2
CDR3 DNA: TGTGCCAGCAGTGAGGAGCTAGCGGGAGTCAATGAGCAGTTCTTC
CDR3 protein: CASSEELAGVNEQFF

J gene: TRBJ2-3
V gene: TRBV2
clone size: .
D gene: .
CDR3 DNA: TGTGCCAGCAGTGAAAGGAGGGGCACAGATACGCAGTATTTT
CDR3 protein: CASSERRGTDTQYF

J gene: TRBJ2-2
V gene: TRBV4-1
clone size: .
D gene: TRBD1
CDR3 DNA: TGCGCCAGCAGCGCCCGGGACAGCTTCTCGAACACCGGGGAGCTGTTTTTT
CDR3 protein: CASSARDSFSNTGELFF

J gene: TRBJ2-1
V gene: TRBV28
clone size: .
D gene: TRBD2
CDR3 DNA: TGTGCCAGCCGGACGGCGGGAGGGAACAATGAGCAGTTCTTC
CDR3 protein: CASRTAGGNNEQFF

J gene: TRBJ2-1
V gene: TRBV7-8
clone size: .
D gene: TRBD1
CDR3 DNA: TGTGCCAGCAGCCCCGGACAGGGGAGATCGGAGCAGTTCTTC
CDR3 protein: CASSPGQGRSEQFF

J gene: TRBJ1-2
V gene: TRBV30
clone size: .
D gene: TRBD1
CDR3 DNA: TGTGCCTGGAGTGCCGTGGACAGGTCGTCCGGCTACACCTTC
CDR3 protein: CAWSAVDRSSGYTF

J gene: TRBJ1-1
V gene: TRBV6-1
clone size: .
D gene: TRBD1
CDR3 DNA: TGTGCCAGCAGTGAGACAGGGTGGACTGAAGCTTTCTTT
CDR3 protein: CASSETGWTEAFF

J gene: TRBJ1-1
V gene: TRBV3-1/TRBV3-2
clone size: .
D gene: .
CDR3 DNA: TGTGCCAGCAGCCAAGGCGGGAGCACTGAAGCTTTCTTT
CDR3 protein: CASSQGGSTEAFF

J gene: TRBJ2-1
V gene: TRBV2
clone size: .
D gene: TRBD2
CDR3 DNA: TGTGCCAGCAGCCGGGGGGGGGACTCCTACAATGAGCAGTTCTTC
CDR3 protein: CASSRGGDSYNEQFF

J gene: TRBJ2-2
V gene: TRBV9
clone size: once
D gene: .
CDR3 DNA: TGTGCCAGCAGCGTCCAAGCGGTCTCGGGCACCGGGGAGCTGTTTTTT
CDR3 protein: CASSVQAVSGTGELFF

J gene: TRBJ1-1
V gene: TRBV4-3
clone size: .
D gene: .
CDR3 DNA: TGCGCCAGCAGCCAGGAGACAGTGCTCAACACTGAAGCTTTCTTT
CDR3 protein: CASSQETVLNTEAFF

J gene: TRBJ2-5
V gene: TRBV7-9
clone size: .
D gene: .
CDR3 DNA: TGTGCCCGCGAATCCCAAGAGACCCAGTACTTC
CDR3 protein: CARESQETQYF

J gene: TRBJ1-1
V gene: TRBV5-1
clone size: .
D gene: .
CDR3 DNA: TGCGCCAGCAGCTTGGGAGGACTGGCGAACACTGAAGCTTTCTTT
CDR3 protein: CASSLGGLANTEAFF

J gene: TRBJ2-3
V gene: TRBV7-3
clone size: once
D gene: .
CDR3 DNA: TGTGCCAGCAGCCCTGGGAGTCGGACAGATACGCAGTATTTT
CDR3 protein: CASSPGSRTDTQYF

J gene: TRBJ1-6
V gene: TRBV5-4
clone size: .
D gene: TRBD1
CDR3 DNA: TGTGCCAGCAGCACAGGACAGGGGGGGAATTCACCCCTCCACTTT
CDR3 protein: CASSTGQGGNSPLHF

J gene: TRBJ2-1
V gene: TRBV30
clone size: .
D gene: TRBD2
CDR3 DNA: TGTGCCTGGAGCGGGAGGGGGTCGGACTCCTACAATGAGCAGTTCTTC
CDR3 protein: CAWSGRGSDSYNEQFF